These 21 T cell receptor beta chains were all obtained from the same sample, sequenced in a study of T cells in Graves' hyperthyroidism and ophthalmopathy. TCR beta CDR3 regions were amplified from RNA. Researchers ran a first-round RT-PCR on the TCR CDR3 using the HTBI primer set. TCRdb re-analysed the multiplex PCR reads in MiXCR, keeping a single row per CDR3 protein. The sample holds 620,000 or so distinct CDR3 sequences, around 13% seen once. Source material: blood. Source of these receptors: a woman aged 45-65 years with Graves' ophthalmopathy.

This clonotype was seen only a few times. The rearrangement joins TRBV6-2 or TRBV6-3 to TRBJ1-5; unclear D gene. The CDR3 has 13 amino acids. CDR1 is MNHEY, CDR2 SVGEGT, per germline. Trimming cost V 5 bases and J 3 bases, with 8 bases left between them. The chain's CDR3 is CASSPNLNQPQHF. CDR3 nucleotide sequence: TGTGCCAGCAGTCCCAACCTCAATCAGCCCCAGCATTTT.

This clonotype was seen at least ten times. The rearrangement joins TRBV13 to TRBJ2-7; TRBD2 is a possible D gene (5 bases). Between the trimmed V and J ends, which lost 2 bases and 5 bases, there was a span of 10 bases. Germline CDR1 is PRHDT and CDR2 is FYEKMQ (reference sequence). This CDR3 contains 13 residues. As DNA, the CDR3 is TGTGCCAGCAGCTTATTAGAGGGCCACGAGCAGTACTTC. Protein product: CASSLLEGHEQYF.

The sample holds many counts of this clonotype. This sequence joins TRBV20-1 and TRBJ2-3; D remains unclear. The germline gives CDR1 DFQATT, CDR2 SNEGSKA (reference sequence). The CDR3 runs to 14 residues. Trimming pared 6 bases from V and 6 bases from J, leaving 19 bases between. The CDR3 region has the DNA TGCAGTGCCAGCATTCGACGGCTGGCTGATACGCAGTATTTT. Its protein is CSASIRRLADTQYF.

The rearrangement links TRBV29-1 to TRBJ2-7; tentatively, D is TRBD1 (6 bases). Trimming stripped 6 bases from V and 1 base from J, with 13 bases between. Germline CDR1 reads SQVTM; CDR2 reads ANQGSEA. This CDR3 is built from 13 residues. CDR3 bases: TGCAGCGTAGGCAGGGGAAGTTCCTACGAGCAGTACTTC. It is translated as CSVGRGSSYEQYF.

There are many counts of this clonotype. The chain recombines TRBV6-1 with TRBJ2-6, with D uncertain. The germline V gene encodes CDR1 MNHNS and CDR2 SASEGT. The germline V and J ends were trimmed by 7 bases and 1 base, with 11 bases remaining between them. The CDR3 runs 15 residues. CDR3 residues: CASTFPLSGANVLTF. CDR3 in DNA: TGTGCCAGCACCTTCCCCCTATCTGGGGCCAACGTCCTGACTTTC.

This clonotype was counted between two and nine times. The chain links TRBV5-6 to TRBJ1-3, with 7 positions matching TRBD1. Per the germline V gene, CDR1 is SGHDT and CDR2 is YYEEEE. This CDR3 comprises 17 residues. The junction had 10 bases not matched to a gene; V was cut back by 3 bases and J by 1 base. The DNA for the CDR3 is TGTGCCAGCAGCTCACGACAGGGTGGTGGATCTGGAAACACCATATATTTT. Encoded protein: CASSSRQGGGSGNTIYF.

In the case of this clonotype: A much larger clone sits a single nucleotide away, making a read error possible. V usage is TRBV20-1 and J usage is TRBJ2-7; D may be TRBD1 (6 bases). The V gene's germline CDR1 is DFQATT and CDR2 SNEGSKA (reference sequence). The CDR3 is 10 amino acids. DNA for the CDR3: TGCAGAATAGCTCAAGGGGGGCAGTACTTC. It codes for CRIAQGGQYF.

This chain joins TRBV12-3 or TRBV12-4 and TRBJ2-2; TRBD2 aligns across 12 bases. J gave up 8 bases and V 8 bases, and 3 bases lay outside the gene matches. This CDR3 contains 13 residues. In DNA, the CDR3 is TGTGCCAGCCGGACTAGCGGGATTGGGGAGCTGTTTTTT. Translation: CASRTSGIGELFF.

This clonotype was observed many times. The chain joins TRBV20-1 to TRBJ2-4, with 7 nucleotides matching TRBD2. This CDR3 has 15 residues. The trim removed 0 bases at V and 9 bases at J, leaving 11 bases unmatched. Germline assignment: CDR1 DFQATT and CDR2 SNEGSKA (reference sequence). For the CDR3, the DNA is TGCAGTGCTAGAGATTTGGTCGGCGGGGGTATCATTCAGTACTTC. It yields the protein CSARDLVGGGIIQYF.

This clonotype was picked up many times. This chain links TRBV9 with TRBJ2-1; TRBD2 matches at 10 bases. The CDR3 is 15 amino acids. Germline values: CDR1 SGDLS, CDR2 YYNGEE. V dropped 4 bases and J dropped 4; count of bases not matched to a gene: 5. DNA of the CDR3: TGTGCCAGCAGCCGGACTAGCGGATTATACAATGAGCAGTTCTTC. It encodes CASSRTSGLYNEQFF.

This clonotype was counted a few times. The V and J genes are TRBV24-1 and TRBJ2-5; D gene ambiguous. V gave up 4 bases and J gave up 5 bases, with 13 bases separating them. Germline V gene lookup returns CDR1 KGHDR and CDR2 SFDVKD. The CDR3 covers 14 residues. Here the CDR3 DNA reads TGTGCCACCAGTGACCACAGCCGACCTGAGACCCAGTACTTC. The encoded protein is CATSDHSRPETQYF.

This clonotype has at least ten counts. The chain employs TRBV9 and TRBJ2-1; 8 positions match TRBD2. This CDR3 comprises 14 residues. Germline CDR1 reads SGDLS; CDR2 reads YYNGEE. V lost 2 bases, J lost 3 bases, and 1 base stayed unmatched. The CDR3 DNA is TGTGCCAGCAGCGTTAGCGGGAACTACAATGAGCAGTTCTTC. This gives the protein CASSVSGNYNEQFF.

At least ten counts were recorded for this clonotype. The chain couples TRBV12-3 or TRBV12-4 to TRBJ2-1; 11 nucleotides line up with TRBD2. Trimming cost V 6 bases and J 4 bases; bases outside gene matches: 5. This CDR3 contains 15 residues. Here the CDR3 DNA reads TGTGCCAGCAGGGGGGGACTAGCGGAGTACAATGAGCAGTTCTTC. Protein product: CASRGGLAEYNEQFF.

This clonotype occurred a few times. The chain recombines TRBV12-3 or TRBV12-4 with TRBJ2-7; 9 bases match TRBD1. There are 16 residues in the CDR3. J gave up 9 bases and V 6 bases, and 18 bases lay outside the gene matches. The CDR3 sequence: CASRPTGGVGGGGQYF. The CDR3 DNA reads TGTGCCAGCAGACCCACAGGGGGCGTTGGAGGCGGAGGGCAGTACTTC.

The CDR3 spells CATSGAPGGGDGYTF. The DNA for the CDR3 is TGTGCCACCAGTGGCGCCCCCGGGGGGGGTGATGGCTACACCTTC. The gene calls are TRBV24-1 and TRBJ1-2, with D possibly matching TRBD1 (5 bases). Looked up from germline, CDR1 is KGHDR and CDR2 is SFDVKD. The length of the CDR3 is 15 residues. With 5 bases removed from V and 6 bases from J, the gap between germline ends came to 18 bases.

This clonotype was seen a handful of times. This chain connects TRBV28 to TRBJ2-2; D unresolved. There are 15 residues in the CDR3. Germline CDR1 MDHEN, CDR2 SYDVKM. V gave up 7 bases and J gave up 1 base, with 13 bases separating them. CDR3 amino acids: CASTLPVGNTGELFF. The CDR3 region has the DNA TGTGCCAGCACCCTCCCGGTGGGGAACACCGGGGAGCTGTTTTTT.

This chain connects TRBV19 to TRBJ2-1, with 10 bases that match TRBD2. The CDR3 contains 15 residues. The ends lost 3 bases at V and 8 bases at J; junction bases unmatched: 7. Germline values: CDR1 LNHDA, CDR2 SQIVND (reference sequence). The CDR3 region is CASSIPGLASYEQFF. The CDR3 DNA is TGTGCCAGTAGTATCCCGGGACTAGCGAGTTATGAGCAGTTCTTC.

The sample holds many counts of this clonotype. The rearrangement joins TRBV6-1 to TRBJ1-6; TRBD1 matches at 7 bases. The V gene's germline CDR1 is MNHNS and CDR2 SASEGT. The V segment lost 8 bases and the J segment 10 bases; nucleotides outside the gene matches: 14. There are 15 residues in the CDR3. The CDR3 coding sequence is TGTGCCAGCTCCTTCAGCACGACAGGGAGCTCACCCCTCCACTTT. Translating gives CASSFSTTGSSPLHF.

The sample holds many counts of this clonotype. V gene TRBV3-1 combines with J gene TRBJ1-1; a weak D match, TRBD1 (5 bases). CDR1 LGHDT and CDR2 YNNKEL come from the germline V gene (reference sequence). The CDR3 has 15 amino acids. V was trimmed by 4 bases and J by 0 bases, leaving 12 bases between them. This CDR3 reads CASSPWDGMNTEAFF. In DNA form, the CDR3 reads TGTGCCAGCAGCCCGTGGGACGGCATGAACACTGAAGCTTTCTTT.

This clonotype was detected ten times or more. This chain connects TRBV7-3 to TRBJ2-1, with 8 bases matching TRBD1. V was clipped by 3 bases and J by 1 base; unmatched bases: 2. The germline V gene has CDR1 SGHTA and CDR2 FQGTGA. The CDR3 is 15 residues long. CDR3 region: CASSFRQGSYNEQFF. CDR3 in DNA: TGTGCCAGCAGCTTCCGACAGGGGTCCTACAATGAGCAGTTCTTC.

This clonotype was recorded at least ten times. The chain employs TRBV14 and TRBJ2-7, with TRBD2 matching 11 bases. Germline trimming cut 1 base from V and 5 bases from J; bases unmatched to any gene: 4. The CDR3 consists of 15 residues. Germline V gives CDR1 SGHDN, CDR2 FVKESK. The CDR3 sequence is CASSQGLAGYHEQYF. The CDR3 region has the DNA TGTGCCAGCAGCCAAGGACTAGCGGGATACCACGAGCAGTACTTC.